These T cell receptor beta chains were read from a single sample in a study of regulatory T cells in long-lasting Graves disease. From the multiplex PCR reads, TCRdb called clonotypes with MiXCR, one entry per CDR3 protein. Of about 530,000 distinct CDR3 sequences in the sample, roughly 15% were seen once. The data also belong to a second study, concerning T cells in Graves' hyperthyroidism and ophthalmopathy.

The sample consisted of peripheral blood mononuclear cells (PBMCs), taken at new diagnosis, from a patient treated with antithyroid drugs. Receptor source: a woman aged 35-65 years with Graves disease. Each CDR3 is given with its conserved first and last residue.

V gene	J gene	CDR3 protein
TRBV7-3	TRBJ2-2	CASSRDRGQGGELFF
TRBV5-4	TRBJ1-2	CASTNPTGNYGYTF
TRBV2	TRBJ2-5	CASNPSGEETQYF
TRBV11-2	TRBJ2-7	CASSPHAGATRYEQYF
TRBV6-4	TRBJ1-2	CASSPTAGAYGYTF
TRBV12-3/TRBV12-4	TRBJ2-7	CASSLGQGIPEQYF
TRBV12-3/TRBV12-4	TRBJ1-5	CASTLGGQGPQPQHF
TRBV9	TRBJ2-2	CASSVGDRGRTGELFF
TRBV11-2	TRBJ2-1	CASSWMGSYNEQFF
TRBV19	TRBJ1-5	CASIPNQPQHF
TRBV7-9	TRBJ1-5	CASSHGRQPQHF
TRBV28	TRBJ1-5	CASSFGNRGTNQPQHF
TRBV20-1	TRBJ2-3	CSAVAISTDTQYF
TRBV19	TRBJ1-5	CASNGQGSKQPQHF
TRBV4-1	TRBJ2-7	CASSQPRQGLEQYF
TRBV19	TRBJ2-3	CASSIVGQGARF
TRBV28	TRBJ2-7	CASSLVPSGSLYEQYF
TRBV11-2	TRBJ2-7	CASSLVGAGTGTYEQYF
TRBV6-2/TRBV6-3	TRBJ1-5	CASSESVMGASNQPQHF
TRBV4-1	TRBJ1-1	CASSQVEGDTEAFF
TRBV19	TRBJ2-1	CASSISGGVGEQFF
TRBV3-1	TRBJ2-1	CASSQPRGLAGNNEQFF
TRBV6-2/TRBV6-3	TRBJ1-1	CASSYSISGNTEAFF
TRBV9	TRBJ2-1	CASSVTGGGSLNEQFF
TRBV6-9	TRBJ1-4	CASSYRQGTTNEKLFF
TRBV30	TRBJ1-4	CAWNSGVGPTNEKLFF
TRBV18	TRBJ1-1	CASSPRGMNTEAFF
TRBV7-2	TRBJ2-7	CASSLTSGDYEQYF
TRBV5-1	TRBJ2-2	CASSLVLAGGELFF
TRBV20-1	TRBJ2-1	CSAGRLAGGTYNEQFF
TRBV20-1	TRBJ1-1	CSAEGLRENTEAFF
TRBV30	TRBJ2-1	CAWSVLAGGGNEQFF
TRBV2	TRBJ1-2	CQTGASYGYTF
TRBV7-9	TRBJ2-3	CASSSTGAPHTDTQYF
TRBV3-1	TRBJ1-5	CASSQERLGAQHF
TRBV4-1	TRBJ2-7	CTSSQDRSSAYEQYF
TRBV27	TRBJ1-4	CASSLKGQGGEKLFF